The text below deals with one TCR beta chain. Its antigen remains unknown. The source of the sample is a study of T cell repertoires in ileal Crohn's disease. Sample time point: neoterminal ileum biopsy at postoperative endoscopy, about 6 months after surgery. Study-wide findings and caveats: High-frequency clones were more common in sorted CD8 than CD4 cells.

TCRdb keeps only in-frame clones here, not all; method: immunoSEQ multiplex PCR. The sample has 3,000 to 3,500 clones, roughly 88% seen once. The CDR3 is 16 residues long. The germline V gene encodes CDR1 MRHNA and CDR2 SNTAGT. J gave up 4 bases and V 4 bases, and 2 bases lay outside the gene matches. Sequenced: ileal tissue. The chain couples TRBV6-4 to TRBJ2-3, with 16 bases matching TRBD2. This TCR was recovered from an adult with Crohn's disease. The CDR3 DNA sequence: TGTGCCAGCAGTGCGGGACTAGCGGGGGGGCCAGATACGCAGTATTTT. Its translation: CASSAGLAGGPDTQYF.